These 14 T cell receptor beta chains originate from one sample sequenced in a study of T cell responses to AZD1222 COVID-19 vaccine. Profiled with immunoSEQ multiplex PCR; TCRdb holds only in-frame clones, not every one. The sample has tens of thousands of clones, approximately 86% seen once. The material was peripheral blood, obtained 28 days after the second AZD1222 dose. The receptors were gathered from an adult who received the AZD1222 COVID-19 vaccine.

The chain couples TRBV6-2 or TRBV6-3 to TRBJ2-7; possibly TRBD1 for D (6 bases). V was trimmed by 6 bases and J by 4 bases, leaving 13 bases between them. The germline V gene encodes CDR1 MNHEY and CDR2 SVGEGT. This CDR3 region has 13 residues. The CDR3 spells CASSRDKGYEQYF. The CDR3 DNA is TGTGCCAGCAGCCGGGACAAAGGTTACGAGCAGTACTTC.

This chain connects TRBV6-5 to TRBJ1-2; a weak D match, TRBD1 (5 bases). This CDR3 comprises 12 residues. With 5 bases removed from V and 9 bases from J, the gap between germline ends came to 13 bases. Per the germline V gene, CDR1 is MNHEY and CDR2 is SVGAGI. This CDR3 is CASSRGGASYTF. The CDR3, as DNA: TGTGCCAGCAGTCGGGGTGGGGCAAGCTACACCTTC.

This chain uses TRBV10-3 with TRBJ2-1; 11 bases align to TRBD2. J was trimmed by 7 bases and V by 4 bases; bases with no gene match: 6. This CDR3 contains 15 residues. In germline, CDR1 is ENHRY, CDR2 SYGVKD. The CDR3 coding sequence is TGTGCCATCAGTGTAACTAGCGGGAGTGTGAATGAGCAGTTCTTC. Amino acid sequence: CAISVTSGSVNEQFF.

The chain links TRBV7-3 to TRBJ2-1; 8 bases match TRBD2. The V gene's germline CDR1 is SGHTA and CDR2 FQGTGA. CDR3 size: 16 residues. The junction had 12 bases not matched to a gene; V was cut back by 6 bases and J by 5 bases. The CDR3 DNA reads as TGTGCCAGCAGTTCAGGTAGCGGGATTGGCAACAATGAGCAGTTCTTC. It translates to CASSSGSGIGNNEQFF.

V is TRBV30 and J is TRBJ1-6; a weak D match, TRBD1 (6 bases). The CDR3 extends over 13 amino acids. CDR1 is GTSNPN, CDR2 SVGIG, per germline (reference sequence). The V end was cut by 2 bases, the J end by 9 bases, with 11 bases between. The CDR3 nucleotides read TGTGCCTGGAGTTACAGGGAAAGTTCACCCCTCCACTTT. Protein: CAWSYRESSPLHF.

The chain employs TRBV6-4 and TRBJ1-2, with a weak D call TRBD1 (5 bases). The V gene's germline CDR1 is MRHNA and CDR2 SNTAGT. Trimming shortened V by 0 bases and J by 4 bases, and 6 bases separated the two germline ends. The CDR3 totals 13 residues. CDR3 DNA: TGTGCCAGCAGTGACTCGGGGCTCTATGGCTACACCTTC. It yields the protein CASSDSGLYGYTF.

CDR3 bases: TGTGCCAGCAGCTTAGGGCAACTCTCCTCCTACAATGAGCAGTTCTTC. It encodes CASSLGQLSSYNEQFF. The rearrangement joins TRBV7-2 to TRBJ2-1; no reliable D call. V was trimmed by 1 base and J by 0 bases, leaving 10 bases between them. The germline V gene has CDR1 SGHTA and CDR2 FQGNSA. This CDR3 region has 16 residues.

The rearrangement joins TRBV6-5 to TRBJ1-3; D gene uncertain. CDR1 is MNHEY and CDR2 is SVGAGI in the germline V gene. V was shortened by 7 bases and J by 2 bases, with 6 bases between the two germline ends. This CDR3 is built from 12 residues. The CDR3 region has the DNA TGTGCCAGCATTAGCCCTGGAAACACCATATATTTT. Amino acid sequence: CASISPGNTIYF.

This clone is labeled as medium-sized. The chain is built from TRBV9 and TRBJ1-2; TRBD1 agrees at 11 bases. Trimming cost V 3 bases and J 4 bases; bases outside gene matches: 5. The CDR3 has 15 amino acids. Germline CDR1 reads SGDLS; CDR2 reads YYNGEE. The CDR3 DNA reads TGTGCCAGCAGCGCGGGGACAGGGGGTCCCTATGGCTACACCTTC. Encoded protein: CASSAGTGGPYGYTF.

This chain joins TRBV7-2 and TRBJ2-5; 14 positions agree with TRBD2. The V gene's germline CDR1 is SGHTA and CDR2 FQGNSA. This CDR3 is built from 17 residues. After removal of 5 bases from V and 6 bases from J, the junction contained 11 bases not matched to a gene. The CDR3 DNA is TGTGCCAGCAGCCTGCTGACTAGCGGGAGGGCCCTTAAGACCCAGTACTTC. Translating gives CASSLLTSGRALKTQYF.

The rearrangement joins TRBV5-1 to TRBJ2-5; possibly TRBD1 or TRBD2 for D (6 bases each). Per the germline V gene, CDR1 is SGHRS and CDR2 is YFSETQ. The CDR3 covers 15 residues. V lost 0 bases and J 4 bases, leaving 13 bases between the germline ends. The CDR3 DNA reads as TGCGCCAGCAGCTTGGCGGGGGCCAGAGGAGAGACCCAGTACTTC. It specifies CASSLAGARGETQYF.

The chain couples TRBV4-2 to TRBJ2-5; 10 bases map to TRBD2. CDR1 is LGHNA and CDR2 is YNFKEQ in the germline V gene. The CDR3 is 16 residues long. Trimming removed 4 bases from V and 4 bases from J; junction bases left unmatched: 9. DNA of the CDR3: TGTGCCAGCAGCCCCAGAGCGGGGGGGCCCGGAGAGACCCAGTACTTC. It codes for CASSPRAGGPGETQYF.

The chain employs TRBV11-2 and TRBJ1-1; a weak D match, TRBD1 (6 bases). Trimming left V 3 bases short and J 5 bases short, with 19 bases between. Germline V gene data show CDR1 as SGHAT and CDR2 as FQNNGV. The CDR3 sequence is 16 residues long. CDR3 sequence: CASSFITGTKTTEAFF. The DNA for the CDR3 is TGTGCCAGCAGCTTCATTACAGGGACAAAAACGACTGAAGCTTTCTTT.

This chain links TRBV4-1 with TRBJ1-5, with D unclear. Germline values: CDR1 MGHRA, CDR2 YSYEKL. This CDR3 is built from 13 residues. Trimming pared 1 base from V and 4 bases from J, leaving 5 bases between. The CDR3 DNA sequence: TGCGCCAGCAGCCAAGGCGGAAATCAGCCCCAGCATTTT. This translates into CASSQGGNQPQHF.